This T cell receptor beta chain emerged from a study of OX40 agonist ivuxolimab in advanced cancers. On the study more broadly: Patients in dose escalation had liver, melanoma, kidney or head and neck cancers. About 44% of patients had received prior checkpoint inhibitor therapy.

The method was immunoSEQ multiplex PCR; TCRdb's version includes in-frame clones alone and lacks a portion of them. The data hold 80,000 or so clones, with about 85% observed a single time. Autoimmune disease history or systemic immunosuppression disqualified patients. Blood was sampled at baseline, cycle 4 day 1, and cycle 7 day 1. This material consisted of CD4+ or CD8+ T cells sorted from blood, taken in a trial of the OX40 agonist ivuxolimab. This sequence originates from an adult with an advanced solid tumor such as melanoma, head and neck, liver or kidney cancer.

The CDR3 is CASSPWRAFNEKLFF. The CDR3 bases are TGTGCCAGCAGCCCCTGGAGAGCTTTTAATGAAAAACTGTTTTTT. V is TRBV7-9 and J is TRBJ1-4; no firm D call. This CDR3 spans 15 amino acids. CDR1 is SEHNR, CDR2 FQNEAQ, per germline (reference sequence). Trimming took off 5 bases at V and 4 bases at J, with 14 bases between the two ends.